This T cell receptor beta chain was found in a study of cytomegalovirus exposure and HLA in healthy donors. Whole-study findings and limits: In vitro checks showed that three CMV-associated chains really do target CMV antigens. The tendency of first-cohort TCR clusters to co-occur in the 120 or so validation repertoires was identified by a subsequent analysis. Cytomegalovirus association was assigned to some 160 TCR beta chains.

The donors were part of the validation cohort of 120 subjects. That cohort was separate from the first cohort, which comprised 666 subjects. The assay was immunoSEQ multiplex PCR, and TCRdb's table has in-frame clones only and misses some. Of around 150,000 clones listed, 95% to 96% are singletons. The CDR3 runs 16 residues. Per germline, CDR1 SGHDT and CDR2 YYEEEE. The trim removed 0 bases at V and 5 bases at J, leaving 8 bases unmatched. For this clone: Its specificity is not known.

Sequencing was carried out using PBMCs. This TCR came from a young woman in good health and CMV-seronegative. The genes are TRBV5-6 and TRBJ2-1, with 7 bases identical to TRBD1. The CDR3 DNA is TGTGCCAGCAGCTTGGCTTTGGCAGGGGGAAACAATGAGCAGTTCTTC. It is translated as CASSLALAGGNNEQFF.